A selection of T cell receptor beta chains follows, all from one sample in a study of cytomegalovirus exposure and HLA in healthy donors. The data were produced by immunoSEQ multiplex PCR, yet TCRdb's version contains in-frame clones alone and is incomplete. This sample yields 130,000 or so clones, of which around 77% are seen a single time; roughly 5% belongs to the top ten. Input material: PBMCs. The receptor source for this set is a man between 25 and 39 years old in good health and CMV-seronegative. Each CDR3 is given with its conserved first and last residue. Each record gives: V gene, D gene, J gene, clone size, CDR3 DNA, CDR3 protein. D genes are given only for firm matches. Rows may omit the clone size; those that give it use once, few, many or a size class.

V gene: TRBV6-5; D gene: NA; J gene: TRBJ1-3; clone size: NA; CDR3 DNA: TGTGCCAGCAGTCCCCGGGGCGGGGTGGGAAACACCATATATTTT; CDR3 protein: CASSPRGGVGNTIYF
V gene: TRBV7-6; D gene: TRBD1; J gene: TRBJ2-7; clone size: NA; CDR3 DNA: TGTGCCAGCAGCGCCAGACAGGGGGTCTACGAGCAGTACTTC; CDR3 protein: CASSARQGVYEQYF
V gene: TRBV28; D gene: NA; J gene: TRBJ1-1; clone size: NA; CDR3 DNA: TGTGCCAGCAGTTCCCGGATTGGGGGCGGAGGAAACACTGAAGCTTTCTTT; CDR3 protein: CASSSRIGGGGNTEAFF
V gene: TRBV29-1; D gene: NA; J gene: TRBJ2-1; clone size: NA; CDR3 DNA: TGCAGCGTTGGGGTTAGCGCCTACAATGAGCAGTTCTTC; CDR3 protein: CSVGVSAYNEQFF
V gene: TRBV27; D gene: TRBD2; J gene: TRBJ2-5; clone size: few; CDR3 DNA: TGTGCCAGCAGTCCCAATAGCGGGGGCTTGGAGACCCAGTACTTC; CDR3 protein: CASSPNSGGLETQYF
V gene: TRBV6-4; D gene: TRBD2; J gene: TRBJ2-1; clone size: few; CDR3 DNA: TGTGCCAGCAGTGAAAGCGGGAGTACCCCCAATGAGCAGTTCTTC; CDR3 protein: CASSESGSTPNEQFF
V gene: TRBV7-8; D gene: TRBD2; J gene: TRBJ2-5; clone size: NA; CDR3 DNA: TGTGCCAGCAGCTTCCCGGCGACGGGACTAGGTTTGGCAGAGACCCAGTACTTC; CDR3 protein: CASSFPATGLGLAETQYF
V gene: TRBV28; D gene: NA; J gene: TRBJ2-5; clone size: NA; CDR3 DNA: TGTGCCAGCAGTTCCGCAGATGGGGGGGCCTACCAAGAGACCCAGTACTTC; CDR3 protein: CASSSADGGAYQETQYF
V gene: TRBV4-3; D gene: TRBD1; J gene: TRBJ1-4; clone size: NA; CDR3 DNA: TGCGCCAGCAGCCCTACACCAGACAGGGGGGGGAATGAAAAACTGTTTTTT; CDR3 protein: CASSPTPDRGGNEKLFF
V gene: TRBV4-3; D gene: TRBD2; J gene: TRBJ2-1; clone size: once; CDR3 DNA: TGCGCCAGCAGCCAAGATCAAGGCGGGACTAGCGGGGGGATCTTC; CDR3 protein: CASSQDQGGTSGGIF
V gene: TRBV7-6; D gene: NA; J gene: TRBJ2-2; clone size: NA; CDR3 DNA: TGTGCCAGCAGCTTAGGGCGGGTCGCAAGCACCGGGGAGCTGTTTTTT; CDR3 protein: CASSLGRVASTGELFF
V gene: TRBV19; D gene: NA; J gene: TRBJ2-2; clone size: NA; CDR3 DNA: TGTGCCAGTAGTATTCGAGACCTACGACGACTGGTATACACCGGGGAGCTGTTTTTT; CDR3 protein: CASSIRDLRRLVYTGELFF
V gene: TRBV28; D gene: NA; J gene: TRBJ2-2; clone size: NA; CDR3 DNA: TGTGCCACCTCTAATACCGGGGAGCTGTTTTTT; CDR3 protein: CATSNTGELFF
V gene: TRBV4-2; D gene: NA; J gene: TRBJ2-1; clone size: NA; CDR3 DNA: TGTGCCAGCAGCCAATCGATAAACTACGGGAATGAGCAGTTCTTC; CDR3 protein: CASSQSINYGNEQFF
V gene: TRBV4-1; D gene: NA; J gene: TRBJ2-6; clone size: few; CDR3 DNA: TGCGCCAGCAGCGCACAGGGCGCTGGGGCCAACGTCCTGACTTTC; CDR3 protein: CASSAQGAGANVLTF
V gene: TRBV7-9; D gene: NA; J gene: TRBJ2-7; clone size: NA; CDR3 DNA: TGTGCCAGCAGCTTAGTAGGGACGACAGGCGAGCAGTACTTC; CDR3 protein: CASSLVGTTGEQYF
V gene: TRBV6-1; D gene: NA; J gene: TRBJ2-3; clone size: NA; CDR3 DNA: TGTGCCAGCAGTGAAAATTTAGGACAACCTCGGACAGATACGCAGTATTTT; CDR3 protein: CASSENLGQPRTDTQYF
V gene: TRBV4-3; D gene: NA; J gene: TRBJ2-3; clone size: NA; CDR3 DNA: TGCGCCAGCACCCGGTCGCCCCAGGGTTCAGATACGCAGTATTTT; CDR3 protein: CASTRSPQGSDTQYF
V gene: TRBV7-6; D gene: TRBD2; J gene: TRBJ2-1; clone size: NA; CDR3 DNA: TGTGCCAGCAGTCCCGGGACTAGCGTTTACAATGAGCAGTTCTTC; CDR3 protein: CASSPGTSVYNEQFF
V gene: TRBV4-1; D gene: TRBD2; J gene: TRBJ2-3; clone size: NA; CDR3 DNA: TGCGCCAGCAGCCAGCTACGGACTAGCGGGGGGGCAGGGGGCACAGATACGCAGTATTTT; CDR3 protein: CASSQLRTSGGAGGTDTQYF
V gene: TRBV6-1; D gene: NA; J gene: TRBJ2-7; clone size: NA; CDR3 DNA: TGTGCCAGCAGTGACGTCAGGATATGGTGGGAGCAGTACTTC; CDR3 protein: CASSDVRIWWEQYF
V gene: TRBV7-9; D gene: TRBD2; J gene: TRBJ2-1; clone size: NA; CDR3 DNA: TGTGCCAGCAGCTGGGGACTAGCGGGGGCACGGGATGAGCAGTTCTTC; CDR3 protein: CASSWGLAGARDEQFF